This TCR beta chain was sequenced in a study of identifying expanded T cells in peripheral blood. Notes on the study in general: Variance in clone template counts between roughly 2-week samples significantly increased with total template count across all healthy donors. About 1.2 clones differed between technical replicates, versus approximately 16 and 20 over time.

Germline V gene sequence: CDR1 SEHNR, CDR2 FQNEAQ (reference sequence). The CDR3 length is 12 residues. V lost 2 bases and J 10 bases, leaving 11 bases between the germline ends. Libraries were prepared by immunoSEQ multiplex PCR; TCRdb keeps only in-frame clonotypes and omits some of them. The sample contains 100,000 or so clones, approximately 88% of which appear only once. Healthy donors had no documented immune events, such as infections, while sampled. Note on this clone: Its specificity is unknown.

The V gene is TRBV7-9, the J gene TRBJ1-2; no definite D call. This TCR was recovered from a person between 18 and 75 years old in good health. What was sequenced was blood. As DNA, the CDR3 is TGTGCCAGCAGCTTACCGGATTTGGACTACACCTTC. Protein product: CASSLPDLDYTF. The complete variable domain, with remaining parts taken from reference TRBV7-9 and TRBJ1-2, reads DTGVSQNPRHKITKRGQNVTFRCDPISEHNRLYWYRQTLGQGPEFLTYFQNEAQLEKSRLLSDRFSAERPKGSFSTLEIQRTEQGDSAMYLCASSLPDLDYTFGSGTRLTVV.